These 27 T cell receptor beta chains share one sample of origin, sequenced in a study of blood T cell repertoires in COVID-19. Clones were read by immunoSEQ multiplex PCR, and TCRdb kept only the in-frame ones, dropping some. Among over 400,000 clones, around 85% were seen once, and the ten largest hold 3.2%. Material for sequencing was peripheral blood. All receptors derive from a human donor in a cohort sampled during active COVID-19.

The gene calls are TRBV7-9 and TRBJ2-2; D may be TRBD1 (7 bases). The CDR3 covers 15 residues. Trimming shortened V by 5 bases and J by 7 bases, and 17 bases separated the two germline ends. Per the germline V gene, CDR1 is SEHNR and CDR2 is FQNEAQ (reference sequence). CDR3 bases: TGTGCCAGCAGCAAAAGTTCAGGGGGAGGCGGGGAGCTGTTTTTT. Translated, it gives CASSKSSGGGGELFF.

This clone was counted between two and nine times. The chain combines TRBV2 with TRBJ1-1; 7 nucleotides line up with TRBD1. Germline lookup yields CDR1 SNHLY and CDR2 FYNNEI. V lost 6 bases and J lost 1; bases outside the gene matches: 8. This CDR3 spans 15 amino acids. CDR3 sequence: CASSFATGANTEAFF. CDR3 nucleotides: TGTGCCAGCAGCTTTGCTACAGGGGCGAACACTGAAGCTTTCTTT.

This clone was observed a handful of times. The V call is TRBV5-1, the J call TRBJ2-1; 10 nucleotides align to TRBD1. This CDR3 has 14 residues. V was pared by 5 bases and J by 5 bases, with 4 bases of the junction left unmatched. The germline V gene encodes CDR1 SGHRS and CDR2 YFSETQ. DNA of the CDR3: TGCGCCAGCAGTCGACAGGGGGCTAACAATGAGCAGTTCTTC. Its translation is CASSRQGANNEQFF.

Remarks on this clone: Other nucleotide sequences from this sample produce the same CDR3. The chain uses TRBV30 and TRBJ1-1; a weak D match, TRBD1 (6 bases). Germline CDR1 GTSNPN, CDR2 SVGIG (reference sequence). Trimming stripped 4 bases from V and 1 base from J, with 10 bases between. CDR3 length: 13 amino acids. CDR3 DNA sequence: TGTGCCTGGACTAGGGGGGGGAACACTGAAGCTTTCTTT. Protein: CAWTRGGNTEAFF.

The V gene is TRBV14, the J gene TRBJ2-1, with 12 bases lining up with TRBD2. The ends lost 0 bases at V and 7 bases at J; junction bases unmatched: 7. Per germline, CDR1 SGHDN and CDR2 FVKESK. This CDR3 has 17 residues. Written as DNA, the CDR3 is TGTGCCAGCAGCCAAGAGCCTAGCGGGAGGGCCGCAAATGAGCAGTTCTTC. Its translation: CASSQEPSGRAANEQFF. The complete variable domain, with remaining parts taken from reference TRBV14 and TRBJ2-1, reads EAGVTQFPSHSVIEKGQTVTLRCDPISGHDNLYWYRRVMGKEIKFLLHFVKESKQDESGMPNNRFLAERTGGTYSTLKVQPAELEDSGVYFCASSQEPSGRAANEQFFGPGTRLTVL.

The chain employs TRBV15 and TRBJ1-1; TRBD1 aligns across 8 bases. The V gene's germline CDR1 is LNHNV and CDR2 YYDKDF (reference sequence). The junction had 9 bases not matched to a gene; V was cut back by 5 bases and J by 7 bases. The CDR3 has 14 amino acids. The CDR3 is CATSSEDRASEAFF. CDR3 in DNA: TGTGCCACCAGCTCCGAGGACAGGGCCAGTGAAGCTTTCTTT.

J is TRBJ2-5 and V is TRBV18, with D possibly being TRBD1 (5 bases). V was cut by 6 bases and J by 5 bases, with 7 bases left in between. This CDR3 is 11 amino acids long. CDR1 is KGHSH, CDR2 LQKENI, per germline. The DNA of the CDR3 is TGTGCCAGCTCGTCAGGGGAGACCCAGTACTTC. Translating gives CASSSGETQYF.

The chain combines TRBV7-2 with TRBJ1-5; 12 bases align to TRBD1. Germline CDR1 is SGHTA and CDR2 is FQGNSA. The trim removed 4 bases at V and 4 bases at J, leaving 2 bases unmatched. CDR3 size: 15 residues. The CDR3 sequence: CASSSGQGANQPQHF. The CDR3 bases are TGTGCCAGCAGCTCGGGACAGGGGGCGAATCAGCCCCAGCATTTT.

The chain has TRBV19 and TRBJ2-1; TRBD2 matches at 12 bases. The CDR3 is 17 residues long. The V gene end was trimmed by 3 bases and the J gene end by 7 bases; junction bases not matched to a gene: 10. CDR1 is LNHDA and CDR2 is SQIVND in the germline V gene (reference sequence). The CDR3 protein is CASSILLAGGKRNEQFF. The CDR3 DNA follows: TGTGCCAGTAGTATTTTACTAGCGGGAGGTAAGCGAAATGAGCAGTTCTTC.

V is TRBV29-1 and J is TRBJ1-1, with 8 bases that match TRBD1. After removal of 2 bases from V and 4 bases from J, the junction contained 3 bases not matched to a gene. The CDR3 has 13 amino acids. Per germline, CDR1 SQVTM and CDR2 ANQGSEA. CDR3 amino acids: CSVEPTGGTEAFF. The CDR3 DNA reads as TGCAGCGTTGAACCTACAGGGGGCACTGAAGCTTTCTTT.

This clone was observed once. The gene calls are TRBV11-1 and TRBJ2-5, with 8 bases fitting TRBD1. CDR3 length: 15 residues. Germline CDR1 and CDR2: SGHAT and FQDESV (reference sequence). The V and J ends lost 5 bases and 4 bases, in that order; junction bases with no gene match: 9. The CDR3 DNA sequence: TGTGCCAGCAGCCCCCGGACAGGGACCCCAGAGACCCAGTACTTC. This sequence encodes CASSPRTGTPETQYF.

The V gene is TRBV19, the J gene TRBJ2-2; TRBD1 aligns across 9 bases. CDR3 length equals 13 residues. The V and J ends lost 8 bases and 8 bases, in that order; junction bases with no gene match: 6. Germline V gives CDR1 LNHDA, CDR2 SQIVND (reference sequence). Here the CDR3 reads CASQPGTGGELFF. In DNA form, the CDR3 reads TGTGCCAGTCAGCCCGGGACAGGGGGGGAGCTGTTTTTT.

CDR3 protein: CASSYVLAGGGTQYF. The DNA of the CDR3 is TGTGCCAGCAGTTACGTACTAGCGGGCGGGGGAACGCAGTATTTT. The chain employs TRBV6-5 and TRBJ2-3, with 9 bases that match TRBD2. CDR1 is MNHEY and CDR2 is SVGAGI in the germline V gene. J lost 9 bases, V lost 2 bases, and 9 bases had no gene match. This CDR3 spans 15 amino acids.

The chain joins TRBV30 to TRBJ1-1; D might be TRBD1 (5 bases). Trimming took off 1 base at V and 11 bases at J, with 14 bases between the two ends. The length of the CDR3 is 12 residues. The germline V gene encodes CDR1 GTSNPN and CDR2 SVGIG (reference sequence). CDR3 residues: CAWSESRGRAFF. The CDR3 bases are TGTGCCTGGAGTGAATCTAGGGGCCGCGCTTTCTTT.

The rearrangement joins TRBV24-1 to TRBJ2-1, with TRBD2 matching over 12 bases. The V and J ends lost 5 bases and 1 base, in that order; junction bases with no gene match: 14. The CDR3 spans 20 residues. Germline values: CDR1 KGHDR, CDR2 SFDVKD. The CDR3 sequence is CATSGNPGLAGMASYNEQFF. The CDR3 nucleotides read TGTGCCACCAGTGGAAACCCCGGACTAGCGGGAATGGCGTCCTACAATGAGCAGTTCTTC.

This clone showed up just once. This chain connects TRBV10-3 to TRBJ1-2; 9 nucleotides agree with TRBD1. The germline CDR1 and CDR2 sequences are ENHRY and SYGVKD. CDR3 length: 13 amino acids. With V trimmed by 6 bases and J by 8 bases, 7 bases remained unmatched. CDR3 sequence (DNA): TGTGCCATCAGCGGGGGACAGGGTAGGGGCTACACCTTC. It specifies CAISGGQGRGYTF.

The rearrangement joins TRBV21-1 to TRBJ1-1; the listed D gene, TRBD1, was not tested against the DNA. TRBV21-1 is annotated as a pseudogene. The CDR3 extends over 15 amino acids. CDR3 in DNA: TGTGCCAGCAGCAAAAAAGACTCAGGGAAGTCTGAAGCTTTCTTT. Its protein is CASSKKDSGKSEAFF.

V and J are TRBV6-1 and TRBJ1-6; D is unclear. Per the germline V gene, CDR1 is MNHNS and CDR2 is SASEGT. The CDR3 runs 14 residues. V dropped 2 bases and J dropped 12 bases, with 14 bases sitting between them. In DNA, the CDR3 is TGTGCCAGCAGTGAACGGGGAATGGTTCAACCCCTCCACTTT. This gives the protein CASSERGMVQPLHF.

The V and J genes are TRBV7-2 and TRBJ1-1; D is unresolved. V lost 3 bases and J lost 4, with 9 bases in between. The germline V gene encodes CDR1 SGHTA and CDR2 FQGNSA. The CDR3 consists of 13 residues. In DNA, the CDR3 is TGTGCCAGCAGCTTTCCGGGGAGCACTGAAGCTTTCTTT. As protein: CASSFPGSTEAFF.

The chain couples TRBV15 to TRBJ1-1; D remains unclear. V was shortened by 6 bases and J by 4 bases, with 9 bases between the two germline ends. The CDR3 loop spans 12 amino acids. Germline V gives CDR1 LNHNV, CDR2 YYDKDF (reference sequence). The CDR3 sequence is CATSLEGTEAFF. CDR3 nucleotide sequence: TGTGCCACCAGTCTGGAGGGCACTGAAGCTTTCTTT.

The chain joins TRBV18 to TRBJ1-1, with D uncertain. CDR3 length equals 14 residues. From germline, CDR1 is KGHSH and CDR2 LQKENI. The V end was cut by 4 bases, the J end by 6 bases, with 15 bases between. The CDR3 sequence is CASSLTNRAPEAFF. The CDR3 DNA is TGTGCCAGCTCACTCACCAACAGAGCCCCTGAAGCTTTCTTT.

The rearrangement links TRBV6-6 to TRBJ1-1, with D tentatively TRBD1 (5 bases). Trimming shortened V by 6 bases and J by 1 base, and 15 bases separated the two germline ends. The CDR3 length is 15 residues. In germline, CDR1 is MNHNY, CDR2 SVGAGI (reference sequence). The CDR3 reads CASRRPGGTNTEAFF. The CDR3 nucleotides read TGTGCCAGCAGACGACCTGGGGGGACGAACACTGAAGCTTTCTTT.

This clone was seen once. The sample contains more than one DNA sequence encoding this CDR3. V usage is TRBV7-9 and J usage is TRBJ1-4; TRBD1 matches 11 bases. With V trimmed by 6 bases and J by 7 bases, 4 bases remained unmatched. The CDR3 is 14 amino acids. Germline CDR1 SEHNR, CDR2 FQNEAQ (reference sequence). The CDR3 DNA follows: TGTGCCAGCAGTCGGACAGGGGGCGGTGAAAAACTGTTTTTT. Translated: CASSRTGGGEKLFF.

The chain couples TRBV4-3 to TRBJ2-3, with D uncertain. Germline CDR1 is LGHNA and CDR2 is YSLEER. The CDR3 covers 16 residues. Trimming cost V 0 bases and J 0 bases, with 10 bases left between them. CDR3 protein: CASSQEYLTSTDTQYF. The CDR3 bases are TGCGCCAGCAGCCAAGAGTACTTAACTAGCACAGATACGCAGTATTTT.

This clone appeared a single time. The chain joins TRBV10-3 to TRBJ2-7, with 12 positions matching TRBD2. CDR1 ENHRY and CDR2 SYGVKD come from the germline V gene. V was clipped by 0 bases and J by 6 bases; unmatched bases: 0. The CDR3 has 14 amino acids. CDR3 residues: CAISESTSGGEQYF. For the CDR3, the DNA is TGTGCCATCAGTGAGTCGACTAGCGGGGGCGAGCAGTACTTC.

The DNA of the CDR3 is TGTGCCATCAGTGAGTCGGGACTACGGGACGGCGACTACGAGCAGTACTTC. It translates to CAISESGLRDGDYEQYF. The chain combines TRBV10-3 with TRBJ2-7; 7 bases align to TRBD2. This CDR3 is built from 17 residues. The junction had 11 bases not matched to a gene; V was cut back by 0 bases and J by 3 bases. Germline values: CDR1 ENHRY, CDR2 SYGVKD.

The CDR3 DNA sequence: TGTGCCAGCAGCCAAGAAGGGACAGGGAGCGGCTACGAGCAGTACTTC. Amino acid sequence: CASSQEGTGSGYEQYF. The chain couples TRBV3-1 (or the pseudogene TRBV3-2) to TRBJ2-7; TRBD1 aligns across 9 bases. The CDR3 covers 16 residues. Germline V gene sequence: CDR1 LGHDT, CDR2 YNNKEL (reference sequence). Unmatched junction bases numbered 6, after V lost 0 bases and J lost 3 bases.